The 21 T cell receptor beta chains below come from one sample, sequenced in a study of shared clonotypes between healthy human individuals. Only in-frame clones appear in the TCRdb table, and some are missing; sequencing was by immunoSEQ multiplex PCR. The data show a few million clones, 85% to 95% seen once. Specimen: naive CD4+ T cells sorted from blood. Noted subset: CD45RA+ positively selected. The receptors come from a man younger than 35 in good health.

The chain couples TRBV7-2 to TRBJ2-1, with 7 bases aligning to TRBD2. In germline, CDR1 is SGHTA, CDR2 FQGNSA. The CDR3 extends over 16 amino acids. Trimming took 7 bases from V and 1 from J; bases not matched to a gene: 10. The CDR3 sequence: CASTPGSGASYNEQFF. CDR3 sequence (DNA): TGTGCCAGCACCCCTGGGAGCGGGGCTTCCTACAATGAGCAGTTCTTC.

The chain is built from TRBV29-1 and TRBJ2-3; 10 positions match TRBD2. This CDR3 is 15 amino acids long. V lost 4 bases, J lost 2 bases, and 6 bases stayed unmatched. Germline CDR1 and CDR2: SQVTM and ANQGSEA. Here the CDR3 DNA reads TGCAGCGTTGGCGGGACTAGCGCACCCACAGATACGCAGTATTTT. Translation gives CSVGGTSAPTDTQYF.

The chain combines TRBV19 with TRBJ1-2; D may be TRBD1 (6 bases). This CDR3 comprises 15 residues. The germline CDR1 and CDR2 sequences are LNHDA and SQIVND (reference sequence). Trimming shortened V by 0 bases and J by 3 bases, and 11 bases separated the two germline ends. The CDR3 region has the DNA TGTGCCAGTAGTATAGAGGAGGGGGGAGACTATGGCTACACCTTC. Translating it yields CASSIEEGGDYGYTF.

The gene calls are TRBV18 and TRBJ1-6, with 7 bases aligning to TRBD1. This CDR3 is built from 18 residues. J gave up 5 bases and V 3 bases, and 13 bases lay outside the gene matches. Germline values: CDR1 KGHSH, CDR2 LQKENI. The CDR3 sequence: CASSPRAKAGGDNSPLHF. The DNA of the CDR3 is TGTGCCAGCTCACCGCGGGCTAAGGCAGGGGGTGATAATTCACCCCTCCACTTT.

The chain recombines TRBV19 with TRBJ1-5; TRBD1 is a possible D gene (6 bases). Germline V gene sequence: CDR1 LNHDA, CDR2 SQIVND (reference sequence). The CDR3 loop spans 15 amino acids. V lost 7 bases and J lost 0, with 13 bases in between. The CDR3 here is CASTPTGGSNQPQHF. The DNA of the CDR3 is TGTGCCAGTACCCCGACAGGTGGTAGCAATCAGCCCCAGCATTTT.

The CDR3 nucleotides are TGTGCCAGCAGCTCCCCGCAGGGACTCGGGAGCTCCTACGAGCAGTACTTC. Protein product: CASSSPQGLGSSYEQYF. The chain combines TRBV11-2 with TRBJ2-5; D perhaps matches TRBD2 (6 bases). The end of the DNA fits TRBJ2-7 better, so the J call may be wrong. The CDR3 loop spans 17 amino acids. CDR1 is SGHAT, CDR2 FQNNGV, per germline.

The J gene is TRBJ2-3, the V gene TRBV21-1; the table's D call TRBD1 went unverified against the DNA. TRBV21-1 is classified as a pseudogene. The CDR3 has 17 residues. The CDR3 DNA sequence: TGTGCCAGCAGCAAAGGACCGGGACAGGGCCGCACAGATACGCAGTATTTT. Translating gives CASSKGPGQGRTDTQYF.

This chain links TRBV6-1 with TRBJ1-6; the D is unclear. Germline CDR1 reads MNHNS; CDR2 reads SASEGT. The CDR3 spans 15 residues. Trimming removed 3 bases from V and 0 bases from J, with 6 bases in between. The CDR3: CASSEKSSYNSPLHF. The CDR3 bases are TGTGCCAGCAGTGAGAAGAGCTCCTATAATTCACCCCTCCACTTT.

This clone turned up a few times. V and J are TRBV28 and TRBJ1-4; D remains ambiguous. This CDR3 spans 13 amino acids. Trimming cost V 4 bases and J 4 bases, with 7 bases left between them. Germline CDR1 MDHEN, CDR2 SYDVKM. DNA for the CDR3: TGTGCCAGCAGTTCGACGGTTAATGAAAAACTGTTTTTT. Protein product: CASSSTVNEKLFF.

The rearrangement joins TRBV7-9 to TRBJ1-6; D gene unclear. Per the germline V gene, CDR1 is SEHNR and CDR2 is FQNEAQ (reference sequence). There are 15 residues in the CDR3. Trimming took 5 bases from V and 7 from J, leaving 15 bases between them. As DNA, the CDR3 is TGTGCCAGCAGCCCCGCACCCGCGGGGAATTCACCCCTCCACTTT. Translating it yields CASSPAPAGNSPLHF.

V gene TRBV5-1 combines with J gene TRBJ2-3; D remains unclear. With 0 bases removed from V and 4 bases from J, the gap between germline ends came to 12 bases. This CDR3 is built from 15 residues. Per the germline V gene, CDR1 is SGHRS and CDR2 is YFSETQ. The CDR3 bases are TGCGCCAGCAGCTTGGGGGGAATTCAGGCAGATACGCAGTATTTT. This codes for CASSLGGIQADTQYF.

This clone showed up just a few times. This chain uses TRBV6-1 with TRBJ2-1; D is ambiguous. This CDR3 spans 12 amino acids. V was cut by 2 bases and J by 7 bases, with 6 bases left in between. The V gene's germline CDR1 is MNHNS and CDR2 SASEGT. The chain's CDR3 is CASSELHNEQFF. DNA for the CDR3: TGTGCCAGCAGTGAATTACATAATGAGCAGTTCTTC.

As for this clone: At the DNA level, this CDR3 is encoded by other sequences in the same sample as well. V and J are TRBV7-2 and TRBJ1-1; weak D call: TRBD1 (5 bases). Germline values: CDR1 SGHTA, CDR2 FQGNSA. The CDR3 is 14 residues long. The V end lost 2 bases, the J end lost 0 bases, and 7 bases lay between the germline ends. The CDR3 region is CASSLSGLNTEAFF. CDR3 in DNA: TGTGCCAGCAGCTTATCGGGACTGAACACTGAAGCTTTCTTT.

The chain has TRBV5-6 and TRBJ2-2, with 8 bases fitting TRBD1. This CDR3 comprises 17 residues. CDR1 is SGHDT, CDR2 YYEEEE, per germline. Trimming removed 2 bases from V and 1 base from J; junction bases left unmatched: 7. The chain's CDR3 is CASSFISGQGNTGELFF. CDR3 nucleotides: TGTGCCAGCAGCTTTATAAGTGGACAGGGGAACACCGGGGAGCTGTTTTTT.

The table lists this clone with a few counts. V usage is TRBV9 and J usage is TRBJ1-4, with 8 bases lining up with TRBD1. The CDR3 runs to 16 residues. Germline assignment: CDR1 SGDLS and CDR2 YYNGEE. After removal of 2 bases from V and 5 bases from J, the junction contained 8 bases not matched to a gene. CDR3 coding DNA: TGTGCCAGCAGCGTGGGAGGACAGGGCCCAAATGAAAAACTGTTTTTT. This sequence encodes CASSVGGQGPNEKLFF.

The chain couples TRBV10-3 to TRBJ2-6; TRBD1 agrees at 8 bases. V shed 4 bases, J shed 2 bases, and the junction held 7 bases outside the gene matches. The CDR3 is made up of 17 amino acids. Germline CDR1 and CDR2: ENHRY and SYGVKD. CDR3 in amino acids: CAISGDRGAAGANVLTF. CDR3 sequence (DNA): TGTGCCATCAGTGGAGACAGGGGCGCTGCTGGGGCCAACGTCCTGACTTTC.

The rearrangement uses TRBV28 and TRBJ2-5; D is undetermined. CDR1 and CDR2 (germline): MDHEN, SYDVKM. The length of the CDR3 is 14 residues. V was pared by 6 bases and J by 2 bases, with 13 bases between. This CDR3 is CASSRPDWQETQYF. In nucleotides, the CDR3 is TGTGCCAGCAGCCGACCAGACTGGCAAGAGACCCAGTACTTC.

This clone was observed once. J is TRBJ2-5 and V is TRBV6-5; TRBD2 aligns across 8 bases. V was pared by 5 bases and J by 5 bases, with 10 bases of the junction left unmatched. This CDR3 is built from 15 residues. The germline V gene has CDR1 MNHEY and CDR2 SVGAGI. The CDR3 loop reads CASSPPRPGGETQYF. The CDR3 region has the DNA TGTGCCAGCAGTCCCCCCAGGCCGGGGGGGGAGACCCAGTACTTC.

The chain links TRBV6-5 to TRBJ2-7; D uncertain. Germline V lookup: CDR1 MNHEY, CDR2 SVGAGI. V was trimmed by 3 bases and J by 1 base, leaving 13 bases between them. The CDR3 totals 15 residues. As DNA, the CDR3 is TGTGCCAGCAGTTATTCGAAGCCGTTGTCCTACGAGCAGTACTTC. As protein: CASSYSKPLSYEQYF.

The genes are TRBV10-3 and TRBJ2-3; D is unresolved. This CDR3 spans 13 amino acids. Trimming stripped 3 bases from V and 6 bases from J, with 10 bases between. From germline, CDR1 is ENHRY and CDR2 SYGVKD. The CDR3 spells CAISDGRADTQYF. The CDR3 nucleotides are TGTGCCATCAGTGATGGACGGGCCGATACGCAGTATTTT.

The chain joins TRBV29-1 to TRBJ2-7, with D perhaps assigned TRBD1 or TRBD2 (5 bases each). V was clipped by 7 bases and J by 4 bases, with 17 bases between them. CDR3 length: 13 residues. The V gene's germline CDR1 is SQVTM and CDR2 ANQGSEA. CDR3 sequence reads: CSAGTRTPYEQYF. CDR3 sequence (DNA): TGCAGCGCCGGGACCCGGACACCTTACGAGCAGTACTTC.